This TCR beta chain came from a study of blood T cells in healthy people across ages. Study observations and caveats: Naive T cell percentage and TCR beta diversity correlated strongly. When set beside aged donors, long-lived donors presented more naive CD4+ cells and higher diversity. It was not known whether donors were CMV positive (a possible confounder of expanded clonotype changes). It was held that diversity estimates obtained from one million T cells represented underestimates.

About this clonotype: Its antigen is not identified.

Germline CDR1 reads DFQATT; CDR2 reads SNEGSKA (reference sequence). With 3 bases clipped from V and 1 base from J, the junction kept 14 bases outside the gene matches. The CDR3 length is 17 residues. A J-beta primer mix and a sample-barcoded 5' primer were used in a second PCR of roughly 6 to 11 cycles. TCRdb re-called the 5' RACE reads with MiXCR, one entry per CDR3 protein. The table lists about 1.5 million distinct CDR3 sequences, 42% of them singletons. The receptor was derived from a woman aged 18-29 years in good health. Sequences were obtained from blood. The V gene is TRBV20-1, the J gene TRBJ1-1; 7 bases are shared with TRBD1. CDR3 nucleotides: TGCAGTGCTAGGGGATTCGGTAAACACAGGGGGAACACTGAAGCTTTCTTT. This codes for CSARGFGKHRGNTEAFF.